The 25 T cell receptor beta chains reported below all come from one sample, sequenced in a study of blood T cells in healthy people across ages. The use of a sample-barcoded 5' primer and a J-beta primer mix characterized a second PCR of roughly 7 to 11 cycles. TCRdb reanalysed the 5' RACE reads using MiXCR and keeps one entry per CDR3 protein. The profile shows about 1.7 million distinct CDR3 sequences, 28% of them singletons. The sample consisted of blood. The receptors derive from a woman aged 25-40 years in good health.

This clonotype was detected many times. This chain connects TRBV5-1 to TRBJ2-7, with a tentative D call TRBD1 (5 bases). The CDR3 extends over 14 amino acids. V was pared by 3 bases and J by 1 base, with 11 bases between. Germline V CDR1 and CDR2: SGHRS, YFSETQ. The DNA for the CDR3 is TGCGCCAGCAGCTCAACGACAGCTTCCTACGAGCAGTACTTC. Its protein product is CASSSTTASYEQYF.

The rearrangement links TRBV4-3 to TRBJ1-1, with D perhaps TRBD1 (5 bases). V was pared by 4 bases and J by 1 base, with 13 bases between. The CDR3 spans 15 residues. The germline V gene encodes CDR1 LGHNA and CDR2 YSLEER. The CDR3, as DNA: TGCGCCAGCAGCCCTTCTCCCGGGGCGAACACTGAAGCTTTCTTT. This translates into CASSPSPGANTEAFF.

This clonotype was observed many times. The rearrangement joins TRBV6-6 to TRBJ1-2; TRBD1 matches 12 bases. V lost 4 bases and J lost 7; bases outside the gene matches: 10. The germline gives CDR1 MNHNY, CDR2 SVGAGI (reference sequence). The CDR3 length is 16 residues. The CDR3 loop reads CASSFGTGGANGGYTF. The CDR3 coding sequence is TGTGCCAGCAGTTTCGGGACAGGGGGCGCGAACGGTGGCTACACCTTC.

This sequence joins TRBV6-6 and TRBJ2-1; D is unclear. The V and J ends lost 2 bases and 1 base respectively, with 12 bases between them. There are 16 residues in the CDR3. Germline-derived CDR1 and CDR2 are MNHNY and SVGAGI (reference sequence). CDR3 protein: CASSYPLAVSYNEQFF. DNA for the CDR3: TGTGCCAGCAGTTACCCCCTGGCGGTTTCCTACAATGAGCAGTTCTTC.

In this sample, this clonotype turned up a few times. The chain joins TRBV3-1 to TRBJ1-2, with D unclear. The CDR3 covers 15 residues. The ends were cut back, 4 bases at V and 4 bases at J, with 16 bases in the middle. The germline CDR1 and CDR2 sequences are LGHDT and YNNKEL (reference sequence). The CDR3 region has the DNA TGTGCCAGCAGCCCTCAGACAACTCCTCCCTATGGCTACACCTTC. This gives the protein CASSPQTTPPYGYTF.

The V and J genes are TRBV25-1 and TRBJ1-5, with 9 positions matching TRBD1. This CDR3 is 12 amino acids long. Germline CDR1 is MGHDK and CDR2 is SYGVNS. Unmatched junction bases numbered 4, after V lost 9 bases and J lost 7 bases. In DNA form, the CDR3 reads TGTGCCAGTCAAACAGGGGGCCAGCCCCAGCATTTT. This codes for CASQTGGQPQHF. Full variable domain (remainder filled in from reference TRBV25-1 and TRBJ1-5): EADIYQTPRYLVIGTGKKITLECSQTMGHDKMYWYQQDPGMELHLIHYSYGVNSTEKGDLSSESTVSRIRTEHFPLTLESARPSHTSQYLCASQTGGQPQHFGDGTRLSIL.

In its sample, this clonotype was seen many times. The gene calls are TRBV4-1 and TRBJ2-1, with D possibly called TRBD1 or TRBD2 (5 bases each). The CDR3 has 16 amino acids. Germline CDR1 and CDR2: MGHRA and YSYEKL. V was shortened by 4 bases and J by 2 bases, with 15 bases between the two germline ends. The CDR3 DNA sequence: TGCGCCAGCAGCCGGGGCGCGCGGGTGGCCTACAATGAGCAGTTCTTC. Its translation is CASSRGARVAYNEQFF.

This clonotype has more than one count but fewer than ten. V usage is TRBV2 and J usage is TRBJ2-7, with a weak D call TRBD2 (7 bases). From germline, CDR1 is SNHLY and CDR2 FYNNEI. The CDR3 contains 13 residues. Trimming took off 7 bases at V and 4 bases at J, with 14 bases between the two ends. The CDR3 protein is CASTSGTTYEQYF. For the CDR3, the DNA is TGTGCCAGCACCAGCGGGACAACGTACGAGCAGTACTTC.

This chain connects TRBV6-5 to TRBJ2-5; either TRBD1 or TRBD2 may fit D (7 bases each). CDR1 and CDR2 from the germline V gene are MNHEY and SVGAGI. The CDR3 contains 15 residues. Trimming took off 2 bases at V and 5 bases at J, with 15 bases between the two ends. CDR3 coding DNA: TGTGCCAGCAGTTACCAGGGGGGGCTGGCGGAGACCCAGTACTTC. It yields the protein CASSYQGGLAETQYF.

This clonotype was detected many times. This chain connects TRBV12-3 or TRBV12-4 to TRBJ2-3; D may match TRBD1 or TRBD2 (6 bases each). Trimming stripped 2 bases from V and 11 bases from J, with 14 bases between. CDR3 length equals 13 residues. The CDR3 is CASSLITRGEQYF. The CDR3 DNA sequence: TGTGCCAGCAGTTTAATAACAAGGGGGGAGCAGTATTTT.

This clonotype was recorded a few times. The chain couples TRBV7-9 to TRBJ2-1; no reliable D call. The germline gives CDR1 SEHNR, CDR2 FQNEAQ (reference sequence). The CDR3 has 16 amino acids. V dropped 0 bases and J dropped 1 base, with 10 bases sitting between them. CDR3 region: CASSLAVAGSYNEQFF. The CDR3 nucleotides are TGTGCCAGCAGCTTAGCGGTGGCCGGATCCTACAATGAGCAGTTCTTC.

Only a few counts were recorded for this clonotype. The V and J genes are TRBV12-3 or TRBV12-4 and TRBJ2-7, with TRBD1 identical over 11 bases. The CDR3 is made up of 14 amino acids. V lost 6 bases to trimming and J lost 3 bases; unmatched junction nucleotides: 4. The CDR3 protein is CASRGQGADYEQYF. For the CDR3, the DNA is TGTGCCAGCAGAGGACAGGGGGCCGACTACGAGCAGTACTTC.

The V call is TRBV7-9, the J call TRBJ2-7; 10 nucleotides align to TRBD2. J lost 7 bases, V lost 1 base, and 7 bases had no gene match. Germline CDR1 SEHNR, CDR2 FQNEAQ (reference sequence). There are 15 residues in the CDR3. CDR3 nucleotide sequence: TGTGCCAGCAGCTTAGAAAGCGGGAGGGTCAATGAGCAGTACTTC. It translates to CASSLESGRVNEQYF. Together with reference TRBV7-9 and TRBJ2-7, the CDR3 gives the full variable domain: DTGVSQNPRHKITKRGQNVTFRCDPISEHNRLYWYRQTLGQGPEFLTYFQNEAQLEKSRLLSDRFSAERPKGSFSTLEIQRTEQGDSAMYLCASSLESGRVNEQYFGPGTRLTVT.

This clonotype was counted between two and nine times. A much larger clone sits a single nucleotide away, making a read error possible. The V call is TRBV29-1, the J call TRBJ2-1; 7 bases match TRBD2. Germline CDR1 SQVTM, CDR2 ANQGSEA. Unmatched junction bases numbered 13, after V lost 1 base and J lost 13 bases. The CDR3 sequence is 14 residues long. The CDR3 reads CSVEGSGGVGTQFF. CDR3 nucleotide sequence: TGCAGCGTTGAAGGTTCGGGGGGAGTGGGGACCCAGTTCTTC.

This clonotype appeared many times. This chain joins TRBV20-1 and TRBJ2-7; 8 nucleotides agree with TRBD2. The CDR3 loop spans 15 amino acids. Per germline, CDR1 DFQATT and CDR2 SNEGSKA (reference sequence). Unmatched junction bases numbered 12, after V lost 3 bases and J lost 5 bases. The CDR3 DNA follows: TGCAGTGCTAGTGACAGCGGGAGTAGGGGAGACGAGCAGTACTTC. Amino acid sequence: CSASDSGSRGDEQYF.

This clonotype was recorded once. The chain recombines TRBV6-2 or TRBV6-3 with TRBJ1-5, with D maybe TRBD1 (5 bases). V shed 6 bases and J shed 5 bases, with 20 bases lying between them. CDR1 and CDR2 (germline): MNHEY, SVGEGT. The CDR3 is 16 amino acids. CDR3 in DNA: TGTGCCAGCAGCTCCCGGGGACTAGCTCTTTATCAGCCCCAGCATTTT. Translating it yields CASSSRGLALYQPQHF.

The V and J genes are TRBV6-4 and TRBJ2-1; D is possibly TRBD2 (5 bases). The CDR3 length is 14 residues. V dropped 4 bases and J dropped 8 bases, with 15 bases sitting between them. Germline assignment: CDR1 MRHNA and CDR2 SNTAGT. The DNA of the CDR3 is TGTGCCAGCAGTGTCACCTCGGGAAACGATGAGCAGTTCTTC. Residues: CASSVTSGNDEQFF.

In the case of this clonotype: Just one base apart from a much larger clone, this may be a read error. The chain links TRBV15 to TRBJ2-4, with 13 bases identical to TRBD2. The J call may be wrong; the DNA end is better matched by TRBJ2-5. There are 17 residues in the CDR3. Germline lookup yields CDR1 LNHNV and CDR2 YYDKDF (reference sequence). This chain's CDR3 is CATSSDRRLAGGETQYF. CDR3 DNA: TGTGCCACCAGCAGCGATCGCCGACTAGCGGGGGGCGAGACCCAGTACTTC.

This sequence joins TRBV27 and TRBJ1-2; 9 bases align to TRBD1. Trimming took 6 bases from V and 5 from J; bases not matched to a gene: 10. This CDR3 is built from 15 residues. Germline V lookup: CDR1 MNHEY, CDR2 SMNVEV (reference sequence). CDR3 nucleotide sequence: TGTGCCAGCAGCGTTGGGACAGGGTACAGTTATGGCTACACCTTC. Its protein product is CASSVGTGYSYGYTF.

About this clonotype: This may be a read error, as it is one base from a much larger clone. The CDR3 bases are TGCAGCGGTCAGATGGGGAACTATGGCTACACCTTC. Translation gives CSGQMGNYGYTF. This chain uses TRBV29-1 with TRBJ1-2; D is unresolved. V lost 7 bases and J 2 bases, leaving 11 bases between the germline ends. Germline V gene lookup returns CDR1 SQVTM and CDR2 ANQGSEA. The CDR3 runs to 12 residues.

Ten or more counts support this clonotype. This may arise from a read error, as a much more abundant clone is one base away. V and J are TRBV10-2 and TRBJ1-5; unclear D gene. Trimming took 6 bases from V and 4 from J, leaving 10 bases between them. CDR3 size: 13 residues. Germline V gene lookup returns CDR1 WSHSY and CDR2 SAAADI. The CDR3 sequence is CASREASNQPQHF. CDR3 DNA: TGCGCCAGCAGGGAGGCCTCTAATCAGCCCCAGCATTTT.

This clonotype turned up a few times. The J gene is TRBJ2-1, the V gene TRBV20-1; D could derive from TRBD1 or TRBD2 (5 bases each). V was clipped by 2 bases and J by 1 base, with 18 bases between them. Germline values: CDR1 DFQATT, CDR2 SNEGSKA (reference sequence). The CDR3 length is 17 residues. The CDR3, as DNA: TGCAGTGCTAGAATCCCCGGGGCCGTAGGATCCTACAATGAGCAGTTCTTC. The encoded protein is CSARIPGAVGSYNEQFF.

The chain carries TRBV29-1 and TRBJ2-5, with D perhaps TRBD2 (6 bases). V was shortened by 1 base and J by 7 bases, with 16 bases between the two germline ends. Per the germline V gene, CDR1 is SQVTM and CDR2 is ANQGSEA. This CDR3 comprises 14 residues. CDR3 DNA: TGCAGCGTTGAAGCTGCGGGGTCCGGTGGGACCCAGTACTTC. This sequence encodes CSVEAAGSGGTQYF.

This clonotype has a count of ten or more. The chain joins TRBV7-9 to TRBJ2-7, with D unclear. There are 12 residues in the CDR3. Trimming cost V 1 base and J 4 bases, with 5 bases left between them. CDR1 is SEHNR, CDR2 FQNEAQ, per germline (reference sequence). The CDR3: CASSLEAYEQYF. The CDR3 DNA is TGTGCCAGCAGCTTAGAGGCATACGAGCAGTACTTC.

The V call is TRBV12-3 or TRBV12-4, the J call TRBJ2-1, with 11 bases aligning to TRBD1. Trimming cost V 5 bases and J 6 bases; bases outside gene matches: 6. This CDR3 comprises 15 residues. This CDR3 is CASSGDRGSFNEQFF. In DNA form, the CDR3 reads TGTGCCAGCAGTGGGGACAGGGGGAGCTTCAATGAGCAGTTCTTC.